The source of this TCR beta chain is a study of metastatic and nonmetastatic thyroid tumors. Whole-study results and caveats: It was reportedly found that TCR beta diversity was significantly higher in malignant thyroid tumors than in benign nodules, a difference seen in both blood and tumor samples.

This clone has only a few counts. Its antigen remains unidentified. None of the patients had undergone any treatment ahead of thyroid surgery. As handled by the study authors: Building a distant-metastasis classifier for papillary thyroid cancer drew on CDR3 differences across clinicopathological groups. TCRdb called clones again from the PCR reads with MiXCR. Here the V and J calls rest on TCRdb's processing, not on the authors' analysis. The table records around 50,000 clones, more than 25% of them present only once. This TCR derives from a female donor with papillary thyroid cancer or a benign thyroid nodule (not recorded which). Some clones in this sample may be carry-over from other donors' samples. The source material was blood.

In DNA, the CDR3 is TGTGCCAGCGGTCCGACAGGAGGCACAGATACGCAGTATTTT. Protein: CASGPTGGTDTQYF. The chain employs TRBV12-3 or TRBV12-4 and TRBJ2-3, with a possible D match to TRBD1 (6 bases). The V end lost 8 bases, the J end lost 1 base, and 13 bases lay between the germline ends. The CDR3 is 14 amino acids.